What follows are 9 T cell receptor beta chains derived from one specimen sequenced in a study of blood T cell repertoires in COVID-19. Sequencing was performed with immunoSEQ multiplex PCR; in TCRdb, only in-frame clones are kept and a portion is missing. This table holds some 200,000 clones, about 87% found once. Sequences were obtained from peripheral blood. These receptors originate from a man aged 35 to 55 with active or convalescent COVID-19.

The chain uses TRBV19 and TRBJ2-7; 9 nucleotides align to TRBD2. There are 14 residues in the CDR3. Looked up from germline, CDR1 is LNHDA and CDR2 is SQIVND (reference sequence). The V segment lost 1 base and the J segment 4 bases; nucleotides outside the gene matches: 2. The CDR3 bases are TGTGCCAGTAGTATAGCGGGACTAGCTTACGAGCAGTACTTC. Translated, it gives CASSIAGLAYEQYF.

The V and J genes are TRBV18 and TRBJ1-3, with 7 bases fitting TRBD1. The V and J ends lost 3 bases and 1 base, in that order; junction bases with no gene match: 12. The germline CDR1 and CDR2 sequences are KGHSH and LQKENI. The CDR3 runs to 18 residues. CDR3 sequence (DNA): TGTGCCAGCTCACCCTCACAGATCAGGGGGAAGTCTGGAAACACCATATATTTT. It yields the protein CASSPSQIRGKSGNTIYF.

This chain connects TRBV2 to TRBJ2-2, with D maybe TRBD2 (6 bases). Per the germline V gene, CDR1 is SNHLY and CDR2 is FYNNEI. The germline V and J ends were trimmed by 6 bases and 7 bases, with 18 bases remaining between them. There are 15 residues in the CDR3. In DNA, the CDR3 is TGTGCCAGCAGCCCAGGGACTTCCCTTGGCGGGGAGCTGTTTTTT. This codes for CASSPGTSLGGELFF.

The chain carries TRBV2 and TRBJ1-1, with 7 bases that match TRBD1. Germline CDR1 SNHLY, CDR2 FYNNEI. This CDR3 region has 14 residues. The ends lost 8 bases at V and 0 bases at J; junction bases unmatched: 6. CDR3: CASVWGQMNTEAFF. The CDR3 DNA reads as TGTGCCAGCGTCTGGGGACAGATGAACACTGAAGCTTTCTTT.

The table lists this clone with a few counts. J is TRBJ1-1 and V is TRBV5-1, with 10 bases matching TRBD1. Per the germline V gene, CDR1 is SGHRS and CDR2 is YFSETQ. J was trimmed by 5 bases and V by 4 bases; bases with no gene match: 8. The CDR3 runs 15 residues. The CDR3 region has the DNA TGCGCCAGCAGCCATCAGGACAGGGGGAGGACTGAAGCTTTCTTT. This sequence encodes CASSHQDRGRTEAFF. The full variable domain, completed using reference TRBV5-1 and TRBJ1-1, is KAGVTQTPRYLIKTRGQQVTLSCSPISGHRSVSWYQQTPGQGLQFLFEYFSETQRNKGNFPGRFSGRQFSNSRSEMNVSTLELGDSALYLCASSHQDRGRTEAFFGQGTRLTVV.

This chain uses TRBV4-1 with TRBJ1-1, with D tentatively TRBD1 (5 bases). The CDR3 spans 14 residues. V lost 3 bases and J 1 base, leaving 9 bases between the germline ends. Germline V gene sequence: CDR1 MGHRA, CDR2 YSYEKL. CDR3 nucleotides: TGCGCCAGCAGCCAGGGGGGAGGGAACACTGAAGCTTTCTTT. It is translated as CASSQGGGNTEAFF.

V and J are TRBV18 and TRBJ1-2, with 9 bases matching TRBD1. Germline CDR1 is KGHSH and CDR2 is LQKENI. V shed 3 bases, J shed 3 bases, and the junction held 2 bases outside the gene matches. CDR3 length: 14 residues. CDR3 DNA sequence: TGTGCCAGCTCACCTGACAGGGGGGACTATGGCTACACCTTC. It specifies CASSPDRGDYGYTF.

This sequence joins TRBV9 and TRBJ1-4, with 8 nucleotides matching TRBD1. This CDR3 is built from 15 residues. CDR1 is SGDLS and CDR2 is YYNGEE in the germline V gene. Trimming cost V 2 bases and J 0 bases; bases outside gene matches: 0. CDR3 sequence (DNA): TGTGCCAGCAGCGTGACAGGGGCAACTAATGAAAAACTGTTTTTT. Translation: CASSVTGATNEKLFF.

The chain joins TRBV10-3 to TRBJ1-3, with D unclear. V was clipped by 2 bases and J by 4 bases, with 9 bases between them. The CDR3 totals 14 residues. Germline CDR1 is ENHRY and CDR2 is SYGVKD. Here the CDR3 reads CAISENTEGNTIYF. CDR3 in DNA: TGTGCCATCAGTGAGAACACGGAGGGAAACACCATATATTTT.